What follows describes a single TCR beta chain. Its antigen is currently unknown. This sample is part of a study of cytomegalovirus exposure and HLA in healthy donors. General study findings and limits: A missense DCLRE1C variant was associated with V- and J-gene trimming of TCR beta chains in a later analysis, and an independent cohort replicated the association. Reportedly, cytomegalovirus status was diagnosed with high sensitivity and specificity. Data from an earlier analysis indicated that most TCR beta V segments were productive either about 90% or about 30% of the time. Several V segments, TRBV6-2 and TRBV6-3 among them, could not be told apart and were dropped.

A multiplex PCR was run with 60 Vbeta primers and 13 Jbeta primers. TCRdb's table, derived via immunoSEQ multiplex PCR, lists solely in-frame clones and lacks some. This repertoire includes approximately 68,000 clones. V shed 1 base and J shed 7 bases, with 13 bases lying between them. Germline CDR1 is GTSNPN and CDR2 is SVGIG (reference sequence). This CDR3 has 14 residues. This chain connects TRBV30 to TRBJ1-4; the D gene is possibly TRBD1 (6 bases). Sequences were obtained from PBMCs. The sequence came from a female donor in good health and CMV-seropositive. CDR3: CAWSGTGPFEKLFF. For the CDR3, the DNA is TGTGCCTGGAGTGGAACAGGGCCATTTGAAAAACTGTTTTTT.